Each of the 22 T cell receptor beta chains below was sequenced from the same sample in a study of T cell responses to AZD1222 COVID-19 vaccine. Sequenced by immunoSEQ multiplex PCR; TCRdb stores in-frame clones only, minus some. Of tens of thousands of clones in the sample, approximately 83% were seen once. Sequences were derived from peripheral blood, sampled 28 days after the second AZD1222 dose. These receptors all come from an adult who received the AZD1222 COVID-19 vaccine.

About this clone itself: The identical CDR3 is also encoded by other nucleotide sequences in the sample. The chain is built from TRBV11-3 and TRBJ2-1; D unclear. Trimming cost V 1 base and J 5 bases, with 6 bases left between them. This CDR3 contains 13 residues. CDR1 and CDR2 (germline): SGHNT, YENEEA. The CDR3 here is CASSLGRNNEQFF. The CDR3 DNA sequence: TGTGCCAGCAGCTTAGGTAGAAACAATGAGCAGTTCTTC. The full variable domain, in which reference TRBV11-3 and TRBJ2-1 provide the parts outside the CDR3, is EAGVVQSPRYKIIEKKQPVAFWCNPISGHNTLYWYLQNLGQGPELLIRYENEEAVDDSQLPKDRFSAERLKGVDSTLKIQPAELGDSAVYLCASSLGRNNEQFFGPGTRLTVL.

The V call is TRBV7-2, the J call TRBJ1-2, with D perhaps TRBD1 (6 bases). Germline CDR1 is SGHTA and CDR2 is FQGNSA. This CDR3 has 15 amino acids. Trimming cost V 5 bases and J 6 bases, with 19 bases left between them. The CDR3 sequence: CASSTQKGGVDGYTF. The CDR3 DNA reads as TGTGCCAGCAGCACCCAGAAGGGGGGCGTGGATGGCTACACCTTC.

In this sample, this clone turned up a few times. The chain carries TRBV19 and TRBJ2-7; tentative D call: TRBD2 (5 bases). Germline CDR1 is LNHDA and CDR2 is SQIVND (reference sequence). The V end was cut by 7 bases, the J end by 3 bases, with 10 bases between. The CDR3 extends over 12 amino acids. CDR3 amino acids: CASTGRDYEQYF. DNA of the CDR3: TGTGCCAGTACCGGCCGGGACTACGAGCAGTACTTC.

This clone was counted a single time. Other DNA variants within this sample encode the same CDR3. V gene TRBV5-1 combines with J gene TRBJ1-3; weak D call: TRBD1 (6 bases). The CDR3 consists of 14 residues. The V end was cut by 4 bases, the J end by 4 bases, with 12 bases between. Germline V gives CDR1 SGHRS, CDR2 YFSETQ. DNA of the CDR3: TGCGCCAGCAGCCTTCGGGGGCTCGGAAACACCATATATTTT. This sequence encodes CASSLRGLGNTIYF.

The CDR3 protein is CASSAGTAYNEQFF. DNA for the CDR3: TGTGCCAGCAGTGCCGGGACAGCCTACAATGAGCAGTTCTTC. The chain couples TRBV27 to TRBJ2-1; 7 positions agree with TRBD1. Germline V gene lookup returns CDR1 MNHEY and CDR2 SMNVEV (reference sequence). This CDR3 has 14 residues. The ends lost 5 bases at V and 2 bases at J; junction bases unmatched: 3.

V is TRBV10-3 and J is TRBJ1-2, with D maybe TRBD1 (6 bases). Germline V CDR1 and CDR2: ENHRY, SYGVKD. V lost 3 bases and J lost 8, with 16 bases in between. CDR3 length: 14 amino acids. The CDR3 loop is CAISEGGRGRGYTF. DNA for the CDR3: TGTGCCATCAGTGAAGGTGGCAGGGGTAGGGGCTACACCTTC.

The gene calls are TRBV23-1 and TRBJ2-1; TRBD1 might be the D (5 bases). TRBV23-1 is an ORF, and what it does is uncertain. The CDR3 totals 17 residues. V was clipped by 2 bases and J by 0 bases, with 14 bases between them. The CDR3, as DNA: TGCGCCAGCAGTCAACAGACAGTACCGAGCTCCTACAATGAGCAGTTCTTC. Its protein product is CASSQQTVPSSYNEQFF.

CDR3 in amino acids: CASSPALAGSNNEQFF. CDR3 nucleotide sequence: TGTGCCAGCAGTCCGGCCCTAGCGGGATCAAACAATGAGCAGTTCTTC. This chain connects TRBV28 to TRBJ2-1; 9 bases are shared with TRBD2. The CDR3 spans 16 residues. With 5 bases clipped from V and 5 bases from J, the junction kept 10 bases outside the gene matches. The germline CDR1 and CDR2 sequences are MDHEN and SYDVKM.

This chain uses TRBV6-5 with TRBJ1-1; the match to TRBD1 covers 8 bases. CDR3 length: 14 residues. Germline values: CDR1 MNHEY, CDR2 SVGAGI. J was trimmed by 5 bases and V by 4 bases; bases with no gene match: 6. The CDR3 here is CASSSGQGVTEAFF. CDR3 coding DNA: TGTGCCAGCAGTTCTGGACAGGGAGTAACTGAAGCTTTCTTT.

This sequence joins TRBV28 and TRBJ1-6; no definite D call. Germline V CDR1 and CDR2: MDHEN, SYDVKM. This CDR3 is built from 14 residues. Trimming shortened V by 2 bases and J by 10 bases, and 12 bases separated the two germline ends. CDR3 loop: CASSLTGTGSPLHF. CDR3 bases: TGTGCCAGCAGTTTAACGGGAACGGGGTCACCCCTCCACTTT.

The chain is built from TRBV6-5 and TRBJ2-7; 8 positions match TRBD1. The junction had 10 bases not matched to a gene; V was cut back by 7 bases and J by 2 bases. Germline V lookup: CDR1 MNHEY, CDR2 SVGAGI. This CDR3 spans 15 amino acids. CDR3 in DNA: TGTGCCAGCACTAAAGGACAGGGTTTACCCTACGAGCAGTACTTC. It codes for CASTKGQGLPYEQYF.

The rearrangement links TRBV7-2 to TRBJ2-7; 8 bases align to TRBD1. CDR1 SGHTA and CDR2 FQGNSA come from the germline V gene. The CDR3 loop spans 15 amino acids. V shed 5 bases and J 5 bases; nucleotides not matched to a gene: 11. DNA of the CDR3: TGTGCCAGCAGCCCGGACAGGGTAAGAGTCAACGAGCAGTACTTC. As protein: CASSPDRVRVNEQYF.

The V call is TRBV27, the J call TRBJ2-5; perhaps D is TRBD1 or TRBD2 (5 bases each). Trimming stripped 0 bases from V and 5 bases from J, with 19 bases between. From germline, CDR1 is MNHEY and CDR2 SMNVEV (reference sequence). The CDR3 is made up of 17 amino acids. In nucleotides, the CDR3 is TGTGCCAGCAGTTTATCGTTCCGCGGGCAGGGACCTGAGACCCAGTACTTC. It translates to CASSLSFRGQGPETQYF.

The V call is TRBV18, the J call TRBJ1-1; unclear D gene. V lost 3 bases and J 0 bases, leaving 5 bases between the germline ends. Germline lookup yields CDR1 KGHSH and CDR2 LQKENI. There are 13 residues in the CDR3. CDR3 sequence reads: CASSPDMNTEAFF. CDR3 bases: TGTGCCAGCTCACCTGACATGAACACTGAAGCTTTCTTT.

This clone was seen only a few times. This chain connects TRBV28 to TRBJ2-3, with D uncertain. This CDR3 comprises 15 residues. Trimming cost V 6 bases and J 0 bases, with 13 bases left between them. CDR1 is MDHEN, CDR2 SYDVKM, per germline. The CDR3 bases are TGTGCCAGCAGGCCTAGTTCCCCAAGCACAGATACGCAGTATTTT. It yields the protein CASRPSSPSTDTQYF.

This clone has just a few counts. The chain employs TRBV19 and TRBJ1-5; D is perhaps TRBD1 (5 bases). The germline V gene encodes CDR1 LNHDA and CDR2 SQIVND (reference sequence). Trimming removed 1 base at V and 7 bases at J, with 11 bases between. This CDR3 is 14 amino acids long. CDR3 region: CASSIAERGQPQHF. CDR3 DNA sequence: TGTGCCAGTAGTATAGCCGAGCGGGGGCAGCCCCAGCATTTT.

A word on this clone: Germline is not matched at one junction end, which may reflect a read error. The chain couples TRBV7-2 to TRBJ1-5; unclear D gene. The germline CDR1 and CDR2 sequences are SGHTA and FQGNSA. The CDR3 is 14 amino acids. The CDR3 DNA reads TGTGCCAGCAGCTTAGATAGTGGCAACCAGCCCCAGCATTTT. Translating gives CASSLDSGNQPQHF.

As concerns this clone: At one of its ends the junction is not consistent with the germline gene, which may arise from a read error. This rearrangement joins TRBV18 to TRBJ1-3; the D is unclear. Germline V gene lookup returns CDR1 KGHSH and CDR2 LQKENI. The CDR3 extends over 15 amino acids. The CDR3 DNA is TGTGCCAGCTCACCCCCGGGCCGCTCTGGAAATACCATATATTTT. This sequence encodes CASSPPGRSGNTIYF.

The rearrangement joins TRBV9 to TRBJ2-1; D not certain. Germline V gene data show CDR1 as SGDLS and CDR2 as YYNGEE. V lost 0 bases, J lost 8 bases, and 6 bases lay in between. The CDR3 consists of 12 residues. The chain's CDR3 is CASSVEGYEQFF. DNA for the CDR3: TGTGCCAGCAGCGTAGAAGGGTATGAGCAGTTCTTC.

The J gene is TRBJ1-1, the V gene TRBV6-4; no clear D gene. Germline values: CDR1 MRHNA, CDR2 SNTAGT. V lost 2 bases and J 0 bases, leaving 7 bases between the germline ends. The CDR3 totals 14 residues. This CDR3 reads CASSDNSMNTEAFF. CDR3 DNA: TGTGCCAGCAGTGACAACAGCATGAACACTGAAGCTTTCTTT.

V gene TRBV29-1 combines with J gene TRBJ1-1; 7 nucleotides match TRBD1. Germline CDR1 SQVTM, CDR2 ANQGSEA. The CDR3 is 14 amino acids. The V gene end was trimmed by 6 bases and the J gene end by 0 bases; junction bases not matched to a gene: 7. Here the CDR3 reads CSVAGDRLNTEAFF. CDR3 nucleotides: TGCAGCGTAGCCGGGGACAGACTGAACACTGAAGCTTTCTTT.

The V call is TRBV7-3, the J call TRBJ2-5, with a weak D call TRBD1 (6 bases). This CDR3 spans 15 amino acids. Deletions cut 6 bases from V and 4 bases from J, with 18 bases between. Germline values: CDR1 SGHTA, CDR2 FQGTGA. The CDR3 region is CASRPIHRVGETQYF. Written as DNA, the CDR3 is TGTGCCAGCAGGCCGATACACAGGGTTGGAGAGACCCAGTACTTC.